The 23 T cell receptor beta chains in this list originate from one sample, sequenced in a study of blood T cell repertoires in COVID-19. Some clones are missing from TCRdb's copy, which holds only in-frame ones; the method was immunoSEQ multiplex PCR. The table shows tens of thousands of clones, with around 93% occurring only once. The sequenced sample consisted of peripheral blood. The receptors stem from a human donor with active COVID-19. The donor label of this sample is uncertain.

V gene TRBV3-1 (or the pseudogene TRBV3-2) combines with J gene TRBJ2-1; TRBD1 aligns across 7 bases. Germline V CDR1 and CDR2: LGHDT, YNNKEL (reference sequence). V was clipped by 4 bases and J by 0 bases; unmatched bases: 6. This CDR3 contains 16 residues. This chain's CDR3 is CASSPLGQDSYNEQFF. The CDR3 DNA reads TGTGCCAGCAGCCCACTCGGACAGGACTCCTACAATGAGCAGTTCTTC.

The CDR3 loop is CASSPLYSSFTSGRILIKETQYF. The DNA for the CDR3 is TGTGCCAGCTCACCACTTTATTCCTCCTTTACTAGCGGCCGCATTCTGATCAAAGAGACCCAGTACTTC. The rearrangement uses TRBV18 and TRBJ2-5, with TRBD2 identical over 8 bases. V dropped 1 base and J dropped 3; count of bases not matched to a gene: 28. CDR3 length equals 23 residues. Per the germline V gene, CDR1 is KGHSH and CDR2 is LQKENI.

The genes are TRBV7-9 and TRBJ2-2; D possibly corresponds to TRBD2 (5 bases). Trimming removed 5 bases at V and 5 bases at J, with 18 bases between. The germline gives CDR1 SEHNR, CDR2 FQNEAQ (reference sequence). CDR3 size: 16 residues. CDR3 in DNA: TGTGCCAGCAGCCACCCCCGGGGTACCGGTACCGGGGAGCTGTTTTTT. It is translated as CASSHPRGTGTGELFF. The full variable domain, with the rest looked up from reference TRBV7-9 and TRBJ2-2, is DTGVSQNPRHKITKRGQNVTFRCDPISEHNRLYWYRQTLGQGPEFLTYFQNEAQLEKSRLLSDRFSAERPKGSFSTLEIQRTEQGDSAMYLCASSHPRGTGTGELFFGEGSRLTVL.

The chain couples TRBV18 to TRBJ1-2; 7 bases match TRBD1. J was trimmed by 4 bases and V by 3 bases; bases with no gene match: 8. Germline assignment: CDR1 KGHSH and CDR2 LQKENI. The CDR3 runs 15 residues. The CDR3 DNA sequence: TGTGCCAGCTCACCCGGCAGGGGGGCCCGCTATGGCTACACCTTC. Translation: CASSPGRGARYGYTF.

This chain joins TRBV4-2 and TRBJ1-4; TRBD1 is a possible D gene (5 bases). This CDR3 region has 17 residues. CDR1 is LGHNA and CDR2 is YNFKEQ in the germline V gene. V lost 4 bases and J 8 bases, leaving 23 bases between the germline ends. In DNA, the CDR3 is TGTGCCAGCAGCCCCCGGGGGGTGGGAAGTGAGAACGAAAAACTGTTTTTT. Translating it yields CASSPRGVGSENEKLFF.

The chain links TRBV11-2 to TRBJ2-7; D not resolved. The V end lost 2 bases, the J end lost 7 bases, and 24 bases lay between the germline ends. The CDR3 runs 17 residues. Germline V CDR1 and CDR2: SGHAT, FQNNGV. The CDR3 coding sequence is TGTGCCAGCAGCTTACGTAGTCTAGGATCCTTTTTGGCGGAGCAGTACTTC. Its protein is CASSLRSLGSFLAEQYF.

The chain employs TRBV7-2 and TRBJ2-7, with 13 positions matching TRBD2. There are 15 residues in the CDR3. With 3 bases clipped from V and 3 bases from J, the junction kept 2 bases outside the gene matches. Germline V CDR1 and CDR2: SGHTA, FQGNSA. The CDR3: CASSFRTSGGYEQYF. As DNA, the CDR3 is TGTGCCAGCAGCTTTCGGACTAGCGGGGGCTACGAGCAGTACTTC.

The chain couples TRBV5-8 to TRBJ1-1; D possibly corresponds to TRBD1 (5 bases). The V gene's germline CDR1 is SGHTS and CDR2 YDEGEE. The CDR3 length is 16 residues. V was cut by 0 bases and J by 0 bases, with 12 bases left in between. CDR3 nucleotides: TGTGCCAGCAGCTTGGCAGGGCGGGAACTGAACACTGAAGCTTTCTTT. Translated: CASSLAGRELNTEAFF.

The V call is TRBV12-5, the J call TRBJ2-1; TRBD2 matches 8 bases. The trim removed 6 bases at V and 0 bases at J, leaving 7 bases unmatched. Germline CDR1 is LGHNT and CDR2 is FRNRAP. CDR3 length: 16 residues. DNA of the CDR3: TGTGCTAGTGGCCCAAGCGGGGGAAGCTCCTACAATGAGCAGTTCTTC. This sequence encodes CASGPSGGSSYNEQFF.

This chain uses TRBV7-7 with TRBJ2-1; 9 bases match TRBD2. This CDR3 has 16 residues. Germline loops: CDR1 SSHAT, CDR2 FNYEAQ (reference sequence). V lost 2 bases to trimming and J lost 6 bases; unmatched junction nucleotides: 8. The CDR3, as DNA: TGTGCCAGCAGCTTATCGTCCAGCGGGGGGCCCAATGAGCAGTTCTTC. Translation gives CASSLSSSGGPNEQFF.

This chain joins TRBV5-8 and TRBJ2-1; the match to TRBD2 covers 10 bases. V lost 5 bases and J lost 4; bases outside the gene matches: 9. The CDR3 has 16 amino acids. Germline CDR1 reads SGHTS; CDR2 reads YDEGEE. CDR3 DNA: TGTGCCAGCAGTTTTGTGCTAGCGGGGGCTTACAATGAGCAGTTCTTC. Residues: CASSFVLAGAYNEQFF.

CDR3 in DNA: TGCGCCAGCAGCCCTCGGGAGGCGGGGAACGAGCAGTACTTC. This encodes CASSPREAGNEQYF. V is TRBV4-1 and J is TRBJ2-7; TRBD2 aligns across 7 bases. V dropped 4 bases and J dropped 5; count of bases not matched to a gene: 8. The CDR3 is 14 residues long. The V gene's germline CDR1 is MGHRA and CDR2 YSYEKL.

This clone came up a few times. J is TRBJ1-6 and V is TRBV6-5; tentative D call: TRBD1 (6 bases). V was pared by 7 bases and J by 9 bases, with 19 bases between. The CDR3 spans 15 residues. Germline-derived CDR1 and CDR2 are MNHEY and SVGAGI. For the CDR3, the DNA is TGTGCCAGCACCCCCGACAGCACAGGGAGTTCACCCCTCCACTTT. It specifies CASTPDSTGSSPLHF.

The chain has TRBV27 and TRBJ2-7; D is unclear. Trimming stripped 3 bases from V and 2 bases from J, with 8 bases between. The CDR3 is made up of 13 amino acids. Germline V lookup: CDR1 MNHEY, CDR2 SMNVEV (reference sequence). The CDR3 region is CASSFATAYEQYF. CDR3 nucleotides: TGTGCCAGCAGTTTCGCCACAGCCTACGAGCAGTACTTC.

V is TRBV6-6 and J is TRBJ1-1, with D possibly being TRBD1 (5 bases). The CDR3 contains 17 residues. CDR1 and CDR2 (germline): MNHNY, SVGAGI (reference sequence). The V end lost 5 bases, the J end lost 0 bases, and 19 bases lay between the germline ends. CDR3 residues: CASSPSGGAGVNTEAFF. The CDR3 DNA reads as TGTGCCAGCAGTCCCTCGGGTGGGGCTGGTGTGAACACTGAAGCTTTCTTT.

There are a few counts of this clone. V and J are TRBV2 and TRBJ2-7; 7 nucleotides align to TRBD2. CDR3 size: 16 residues. V lost 5 bases to trimming and J lost 0 bases; unmatched junction nucleotides: 10. CDR1 and CDR2 from the germline V gene are SNHLY and FYNNEI. This chain's CDR3 is CASSLAAGSSSYEQYF. For the CDR3, the DNA is TGTGCCAGCAGTTTAGCAGCGGGGTCGAGCTCCTACGAGCAGTACTTC.

The J gene is TRBJ2-1, the V gene TRBV10-3; 7 positions match TRBD1. CDR1 is ENHRY, CDR2 SYGVKD, per germline. The CDR3 length is 15 residues. Losses at the gene ends were 8 bases for V and 5 bases for J; bases not matched to a gene: 12. This CDR3 is CAISRARDSHNEQFF. The CDR3 DNA reads as TGTGCCATCTCGAGAGCCCGGGACAGCCACAATGAGCAGTTCTTC.

The chain employs TRBV25-1 and TRBJ2-7; TRBD1 matches at 7 bases. CDR1 and CDR2 from the germline V gene are MGHDK and SYGVNS. J gave up 2 bases and V 1 base, and 5 bases lay outside the gene matches. This CDR3 is 15 amino acids long. The CDR3 bases are TGTGCCAGCAGTGAATCTCTTGGACAGGCCTACGAGCAGTACTTC. As protein: CASSESLGQAYEQYF.

The chain joins TRBV13 to TRBJ1-2; D is undetermined. The CDR3 runs 13 residues. Germline V lookup: CDR1 PRHDT, CDR2 FYEKMQ (reference sequence). V was clipped by 2 bases and J by 6 bases, with 10 bases between them. CDR3 sequence reads: CASSLLLRDGYTF. The DNA for the CDR3 is TGTGCCAGCAGCTTACTCTTGAGGGATGGCTACACCTTC.

This clone was seen a single time. This chain joins TRBV5-1 and TRBJ1-1; 9 positions agree with TRBD1. The CDR3 is made up of 15 amino acids. CDR1 is SGHRS and CDR2 is YFSETQ in the germline V gene. V lost 4 bases to trimming and J lost 1 base; unmatched junction nucleotides: 5. This CDR3 reads CASSRTGVGNTEAFF. In DNA form, the CDR3 reads TGCGCCAGCAGCCGGACAGGGGTCGGGAACACTGAAGCTTTCTTT. Full variable domain (rest looked up from reference TRBV5-1 and TRBJ1-1): KAGVTQTPRYLIKTRGQQVTLSCSPISGHRSVSWYQQTPGQGLQFLFEYFSETQRNKGNFPGRFSGRQFSNSRSEMNVSTLELGDSALYLCASSRTGVGNTEAFFGQGTRLTVV.

Only one count was recorded for this clone. V gene TRBV6-2 or TRBV6-3 combines with J gene TRBJ1-1; 10 nucleotides agree with TRBD1. CDR1 is MNHEY, CDR2 SVGEGT, per germline. This CDR3 region has 16 residues. Trimming removed 6 bases from V and 4 bases from J; junction bases left unmatched: 11. CDR3 nucleotide sequence: TGTGCCAGCAGCCTCTTACCTAGGACAGGGGGCACTGAAGCTTTCTTT. Translation gives CASSLLPRTGGTEAFF.

The J gene is TRBJ2-1, the V gene TRBV7-9; TRBD1 agrees at 7 bases. The CDR3 sequence is 13 residues long. V was clipped by 6 bases and J by 6 bases; unmatched bases: 5. CDR1 is SEHNR, CDR2 FQNEAQ, per germline (reference sequence). The CDR3 protein is CASRTGDSNEQFF. The CDR3 nucleotides read TGTGCCAGCAGAACAGGGGATAGCAATGAGCAGTTCTTC. The full variable domain, completed using reference TRBV7-9 and TRBJ2-1, is DTGVSQNPRHKITKRGQNVTFRCDPISEHNRLYWYRQTLGQGPEFLTYFQNEAQLEKSRLLSDRFSAERPKGSFSTLEIQRTEQGDSAMYLCASRTGDSNEQFFGPGTRLTVL.

With regard to this clone: Other DNA sequences in the same sample also yield this CDR3. The genes are TRBV24-1 and TRBJ1-1, with D perhaps TRBD1 (5 bases). This CDR3 comprises 13 residues. Germline V lookup: CDR1 KGHDR, CDR2 SFDVKD. Trimming took off 8 bases at V and 0 bases at J, with 9 bases between the two ends. The CDR3 here is CATKQAVNTEAFF. The CDR3 coding sequence is TGTGCCACCAAACAGGCAGTGAACACTGAAGCTTTCTTT.